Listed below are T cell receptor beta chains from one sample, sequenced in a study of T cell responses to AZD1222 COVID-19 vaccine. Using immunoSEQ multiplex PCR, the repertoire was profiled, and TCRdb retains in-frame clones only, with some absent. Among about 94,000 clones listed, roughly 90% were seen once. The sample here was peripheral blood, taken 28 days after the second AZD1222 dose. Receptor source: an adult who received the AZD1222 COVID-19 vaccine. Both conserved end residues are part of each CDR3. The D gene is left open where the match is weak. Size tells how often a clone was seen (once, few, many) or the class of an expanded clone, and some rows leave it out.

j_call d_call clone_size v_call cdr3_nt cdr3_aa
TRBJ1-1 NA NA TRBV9 TGTGCCAGCAGCGTGAACAGGGAGAACACTGAAGCTTTCTTT CASSVNRENTEAFF
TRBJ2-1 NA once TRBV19 TGTGCCAGTAGTATTGGGTCTAACTCATACTACAATGAGCAGTTCTTC CASSIGSNSYYNEQFF
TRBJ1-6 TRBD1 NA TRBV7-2 TGTGCCAGCAGCTTAGTGGACAGGATGACACCCCTCCACTTT CASSLVDRMTPLHF
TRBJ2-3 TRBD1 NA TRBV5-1 TGCGCCAGCAGCTTCGACAGGGTGGAAGATACGCAGTATTTT CASSFDRVEDTQYF
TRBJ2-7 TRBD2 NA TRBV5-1 TGCGCCAGCAGCTTGCTTAGCGGGGGGACCTCCTACGAGCAGTACTTC CASSLLSGGTSYEQYF
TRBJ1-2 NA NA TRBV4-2 TGTGCCAGCAGCCAAGATCTTCGTGAGGGTAACTATGGCTACACCTTC CASSQDLREGNYGYTF
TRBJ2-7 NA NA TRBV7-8 TGTGCCAGCTACCTAGTCTCCTACGAGCAGTACTTC CASYLVSYEQYF
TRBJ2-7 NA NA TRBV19 TGTGCCAGTAGACGGGACGGCTCCTACGAGCAGTACTTC CASRRDGSYEQYF
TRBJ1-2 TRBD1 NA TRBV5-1 TGCGCCAGCAGCTCCGGGACAGGGGGCGCCTATGGCTACACCTTC CASSSGTGGAYGYTF
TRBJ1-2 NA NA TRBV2 TGTGCCAGCAGTGAGGTCCCTCTGGCGGGGATCACGGGCTACACCTTC CASSEVPLAGITGYTF
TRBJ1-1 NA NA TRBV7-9 TGTGCCAGCAGCTTAATTTCGGTTGGCACTGAAGCTTTCTTT CASSLISVGTEAFF
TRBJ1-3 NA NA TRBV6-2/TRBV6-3 TGTGCCAGCAGCTCTGACAAGGAAGGAAACACCATATATTTT CASSSDKEGNTIYF
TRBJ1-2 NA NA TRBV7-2 TGTGCCAGCAGCTTAGCCCCCAGGGGCTATGGCTACACCTTC CASSLAPRGYGYTF
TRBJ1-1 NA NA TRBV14 TGTGCCAGCAGCCAACCCCCTATGGGCGCTTTCTTT CASSQPPMGAFF
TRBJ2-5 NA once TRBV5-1 TGCGCCAGCAGCTCGGGACATCGGGAAGAGACCCAGTACTTC CASSSGHREETQYF
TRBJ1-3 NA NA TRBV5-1 TGCGCCAGCAGCTCTGATGCCACCATATATTTT CASSSDATIYF
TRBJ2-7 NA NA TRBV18 TGTGCCAGCTCACCGGGGGGTTCGAGGAACTACGAGCAGTACTTC CASSPGGSRNYEQYF
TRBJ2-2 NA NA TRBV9 TGTGCCAGCAGTGCAACAGGGGGGGGCGGGGAGCTGTTTTTT CASSATGGGGELFF
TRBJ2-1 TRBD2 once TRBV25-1 TGTGTCAGCAGTGAACCCACTAGCGGTGCCGGGGATGAGCAGTTCTTC CVSSEPTSGAGDEQFF
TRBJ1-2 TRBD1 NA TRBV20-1 TGCAGTGCTAGTCCGGGACAGGGAAACTATGGCTACACCTTC CSASPGQGNYGYTF
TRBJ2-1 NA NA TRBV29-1 TGCAGCGTTTTAGTTGGCAATGAGCAGTTCTTC CSVLVGNEQFF
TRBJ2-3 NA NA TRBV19 TGTGCCAGTAGTATAGGAACCGTGACTAGCACAGATACGCAGTATTTT CASSIGTVTSTDTQYF
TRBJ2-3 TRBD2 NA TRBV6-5 TGTGCCAGCAGTTATCAGGGACTAGGACCAGATACGCAGTATTTT CASSYQGLGPDTQYF
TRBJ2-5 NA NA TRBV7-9 TGTGCCAGCTCCAGGACGGGAGAGGAGACCCAGTACTTC CASSRTGEETQYF
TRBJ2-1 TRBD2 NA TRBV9 TGTGCCAGCAGCGTGACTAGCGGGAGCTACAATGAGCAGTTCTTC CASSVTSGSYNEQFF
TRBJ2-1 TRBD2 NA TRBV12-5 TGTGCTAGTGCCTTGGGACTAGCGGGGGTAGGGAGTGAGCAGTTCTTC CASALGLAGVGSEQFF
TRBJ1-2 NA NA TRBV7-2 TGTGCCAGCAGCCCCCCCTGGGTCTATGGCTACACCTTC CASSPPWVYGYTF
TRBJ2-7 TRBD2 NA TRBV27 TGTGCCAGCAGTTCTAGCGGGAGGTTCGGCGAGCAGTACTTC CASSSSGRFGEQYF
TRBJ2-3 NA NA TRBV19 TGTGCCAGTAGTAAAAGTAGACTCACCGGGCCCACAGATACGCAGTATTTT CASSKSRLTGPTDTQYF
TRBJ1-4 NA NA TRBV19 TGTGCCAGTAGTATACTCGGAGGGGAGGGAGAAAAACTGTTTTTT CASSILGGEGEKLFF
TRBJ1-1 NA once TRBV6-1 TGTGCCAGCAGTGAAATCGGGGGAAGTACCACTGAAGCTTTCTTT CASSEIGGSTTEAFF
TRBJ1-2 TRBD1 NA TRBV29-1 TGCAGCGTTGAATCCGACAGGGGTGACTATGGCTACACCTTC CSVESDRGDYGYTF
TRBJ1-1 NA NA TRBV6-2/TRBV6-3 TGTGCCAGCAGTTACGAGGAGAACACTGAAGCTTTCTTT CASSYEENTEAFF
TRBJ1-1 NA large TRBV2 TGTGCCAGCAGTGAAACGGGGGCAGGGAACACTGAAGCTTTCTTT CASSETGAGNTEAFF
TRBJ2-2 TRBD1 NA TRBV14 TGTGCCAGCAGCCTGCGACAGGGGGTGTACACCGGGGAGCTGTTTTTT CASSLRQGVYTGELFF
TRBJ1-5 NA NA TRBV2 TGTGCCAGCAGTGACACGGGGACCAATCAGCCCCAGCATTTT CASSDTGTNQPQHF
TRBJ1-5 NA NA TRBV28 TGTGCCAGCAGTTTAGTGGGTGACGTCCTGAATCAGCCCCAGCATTTT CASSLVGDVLNQPQHF
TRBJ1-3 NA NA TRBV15 TGTGCCACCAGCAGAGCCCCTGGACATGTCCCTGGAAACACCATATATTTT CATSRAPGHVPGNTIYF
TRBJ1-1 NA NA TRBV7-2 TGTGCCAGCAGCGATGGGCGGACAGTCTACACTGAAGCTTTCTTT CASSDGRTVYTEAFF
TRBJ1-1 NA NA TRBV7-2 TGTGCCAGCATGTATTCCCACCTACAGAAACCTGAAGCTTTCTTT CASMYSHLQKPEAFF
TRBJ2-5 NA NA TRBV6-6 TGTGCCAGCAGTACCTCTCGCGGGGGCCACTCAGAGACCCAGTACTTC CASSTSRGGHSETQYF
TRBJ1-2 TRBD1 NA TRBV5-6 TGTGCCAGCAGCCCCAGACAGGGAGCTAACTATGGCTACACCTTC CASSPRQGANYGYTF
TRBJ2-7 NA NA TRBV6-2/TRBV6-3 TGTGCCAGCAGTTACGAGTTGAAAAAGAGCTCCTACGAGCAGTACTTC CASSYELKKSSYEQYF
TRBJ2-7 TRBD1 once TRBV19 TGTGCCAGTAGTGCCTGGACAGGGTTCGACGAGCAGTACTTC CASSAWTGFDEQYF
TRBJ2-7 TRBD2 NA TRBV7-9 TGTGCCAGCAGCTTCCTAGCGGGGAGGGAGCTGCCAGAGCAGTACTTC CASSFLAGRELPEQYF
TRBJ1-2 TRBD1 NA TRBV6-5 TGTGCCAGCGGCGGGGACAGGGACCTCTATGGCTACACCTTC CASGGDRDLYGYTF
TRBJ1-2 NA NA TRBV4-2 TGTGCCAGCAGCCTTACTAGCAGGGACTCTGGCTACACCTTC CASSLTSRDSGYTF
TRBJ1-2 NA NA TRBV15 TGTGCCACCAGCGGAGGTTCGCCCTATGGCTACACCTTC CATSGGSPYGYTF
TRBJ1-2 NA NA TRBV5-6 TGTGCCAGCAGCTTGGGGAGGGACTATGGCTACACCTTC CASSLGRDYGYTF
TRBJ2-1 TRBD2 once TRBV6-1 TGTGCCAGCAGTGAAGGAGCGGGAGGGCCAAATGAGCAGTTCTTC CASSEGAGGPNEQFF
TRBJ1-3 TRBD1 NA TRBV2 TGTGCCAGCTCCAGGGGGTCTGGAAACACCATATATTTT CASSRGSGNTIYF
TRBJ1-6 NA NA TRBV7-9 TGTGCCAGCAGCTTAGACAGTCATTCACCCCTCCACTTT CASSLDSHSPLHF
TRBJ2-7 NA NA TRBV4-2 TGTGCCAGCAGCCAAGCCCTATCGGGCGAGCAGTACTTC CASSQALSGEQYF
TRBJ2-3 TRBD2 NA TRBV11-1 TGTGCCAGCAGCCTATCCACTAGCGGGGACGGAGATACGCAGTATTTT CASSLSTSGDGDTQYF
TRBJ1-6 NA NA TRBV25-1 TGTGCCAGCAGCCCAACCGGGGGAACTTCACCCCTCCACTTT CASSPTGGTSPLHF
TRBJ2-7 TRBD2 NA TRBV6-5 TGTGCCAGCAGGGGATGGACTAGCGGGAGATCCGAGCAGTACTTC CASRGWTSGRSEQYF
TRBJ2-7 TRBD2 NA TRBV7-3 TGTGCCAGCAGCTTAGCGGGAGGTCCCTACGAGCAGTACTTC CASSLAGGPYEQYF